The following is a T cell receptor (beta chain) sequence with its context. This specimen comes from a study of control samples from healthy donors and cancer patients. CDR3 size: 16 residues. V was shortened by 2 bases and J by 5 bases, with 13 bases between the two germline ends. Germline V gene data show CDR1 as SNHLY and CDR2 as FYNNEI. Profiling relied on immunoSEQ multiplex PCR, and the TCRdb table lists in-frame clones only, not all of them. The sample has 260,000 or so clones; roughly 87% are singletons. This receptor was taken from a woman aged 55-70 years with lung cancer. This rearrangement joins TRBV2 to TRBJ1-6, with TRBD1 as a possible D gene (6 bases). Sequences were obtained from PBMCs. The CDR3 loop is CASSENRADNNSPLHF. The CDR3, as DNA: TGTGCCAGCAGTGAAAACAGGGCTGATAATAATTCACCCCTCCACTTT.